This T cell receptor (beta chain) was documented in a study of control samples from healthy donors and cancer patients. The CDR3 length is 15 residues. V shed 3 bases, J shed 6 bases, and the junction held 6 bases outside the gene matches. Germline CDR1 is SGHVS and CDR2 is FQNEAQ. Assay used: immunoSEQ multiplex PCR; TCRdb lists only in-frame clones, some missing. Among 150,000 to 200,000 clones listed, 85% to 95% were seen once. The source material was blood. The genes are TRBV7-8 and TRBJ1-4; 8 bases line up with TRBD1. This TCR was sampled from a woman under 30 in good health. The CDR3 bases are TGTGCCAGCAGCTTTGACAGGGGACTGTATGAAAAACTGTTTTTT. As protein: CASSFDRGLYEKLFF. The variable domain in full, completed from reference TRBV7-8 and TRBJ1-4, reads GAGVSQSPRYKVAKRGQDVALRCDPISGHVSLFWYQQALGQGPEFLTYFQNEAQLDKSGLPSDRFFAERPEGSVSTLKIQRTQQEDSAVYLCASSFDRGLYEKLFFGSGTQLSVL.